This T cell receptor beta chain originates from a study of T cell responses to AZD1222 COVID-19 vaccine. Turning to this clone: Its target is not known.

The study, taken as a whole, reports: Donors were mostly white British, more females; clonal diversity possibly underestimated. Baseline seropositivity occurred in only 5 or 6 AZD1222 recipients. It was only after the peak T cell response that any repertoires were sampled.

The CDR3 has 14 amino acids. From germline, CDR1 is SNHLY and CDR2 FYNNEI. After removal of 6 bases from V and 10 bases from J, the junction contained 14 bases not matched to a gene. Data came from immunoSEQ multiplex PCR; TCRdb stores just in-frame clones and leaves some out. The data contain roughly 160,000 clones, 90% to 95% of them seen just once; the ten biggest clones take up 0.7% to 0.9%. V gene TRBV2 combines with J gene TRBJ1-1, with 7 bases fitting TRBD1. The sequence was obtained from an adult in good health. Specimen: peripheral blood, collected on day 0 of AZD1222 vaccination. The CDR3 nucleotides read TGTGCCAGCAGGGCTACAGGGGATCCCCGAGGAGCTTTCTTT. It is translated as CASRATGDPRGAFF.